The rows below give T cell receptor beta chains drawn from one sample of a study of regulatory T cells in long-lasting Graves disease. From the multiplex PCR reads, TCRdb called clonotypes with MiXCR, one entry per CDR3 protein. Of more than 650,000 distinct CDR3 sequences in the sample, 30% were seen once. The sequenced sample was peripheral blood mononuclear cells (PBMCs), obtained when the disease was refractory, from a patient treated with antithyroid drugs. All receptors come from a female donor with Graves disease. CDR3s include the opening cysteine and the closing phenylalanine or tryptophan. D genes are given only for firm matches. A row's size may be missing; if present it is once, few, many or a size class.

d_call	clone_size	j_call	v_call	cdr3_aa	cdr3_nt
TRBD2	few	TRBJ2-2	TRBV27	CASRGTSSANTGELFF	TGTGCCAGCAGAGGGACTAGCAGCGCGAACACCGGGGAGCTGTTTTTT
-	-	TRBJ2-1	TRBV20-1	CSARDLSPRGPYNEQFF	TGCAGTGCTAGAGATCTCTCCCCGAGGGGACCGTACAATGAGCAGTTCTTC
-	-	TRBJ1-1	TRBV7-2	CASSPHGTEAFF	TGTGCCAGCAGCCCCCACGGGACTGAAGCTTTCTTT
-	many	TRBJ2-7	TRBV2	CASSGWETEYEQYF	TGTGCCAGCAGTGGTTGGGAGACGGAATACGAGCAGTACTTC
-	many	TRBJ1-2	TRBV20-1	CSASVTGFGYTF	TGCAGTGCTAGTGTGACGGGTTTTGGCTACACCTTC
TRBD1	-	TRBJ1-1	TRBV6-9	CASSYSVQGMNTEAFF	TGTGCCAGCAGTTACTCCGTACAGGGGATGAACACTGAAGCTTTCTTT
-	once	TRBJ1-1	TRBV19	CASNEGGQATEAFF	TGTGCCAGTAATGAAGGGGGGCAAGCCACTGAAGCTTTCTTT
-	-	TRBJ1-2	TRBV12-3/TRBV12-4	CASTGPDLGYTF	TGTGCCAGCACCGGCCCGGATCTGGGCTACACCTTC
-	-	TRBJ2-7	TRBV10-1	CASSESITRGEQYF	TGCGCCAGCAGTGAGTCGATAACGAGGGGCGAGCAGTACTTC
-	-	TRBJ1-2	TRBV30	CAWSGEYGGYTF	TGTGCCTGGTCAGGGGAGTACGGCGGCTACACCTTC
-	many	TRBJ1-1	TRBV28	CASQGLNTEAFF	TGTGCCAGTCAGGGGTTGAACACTGAAGCTTTCTTT
TRBD2	-	TRBJ2-7	TRBV7-3	CASSLQAGGREQYF	TGTGCCAGCAGCTTACAAGCGGGAGGGCGCGAGCAGTACTTC
TRBD1	-	TRBJ2-5	TRBV20-1	CSAIRSGGWGETQYF	TGCAGTGCTATTAGGTCAGGGGGCTGGGGGGAGACCCAGTACTTC
TRBD1	-	TRBJ2-2	TRBV7-9	CASSLITTGSPGELFF	TGTGCCAGCAGCTTAATCACGACAGGGTCCCCCGGGGAGCTGTTTTTT
-	-	TRBJ2-2	TRBV28	CASRPSGGTGELFF	TGTGCCAGCAGACCTTCCGGGGGCACCGGGGAGCTGTTTTTT
-	-	TRBJ1-6	TRBV7-9	CASSLSVTPLHF	TGTGCCAGCAGCTTATCGGTGACACCCCTCCACTTT
-	-	TRBJ1-1	TRBV6-1	CASTALKEAFF	TGTGCCAGCACTGCACTTAAGGAGGCTTTCTTT
-	few	TRBJ1-1	TRBV5-1	CASSPRAPAVGNTEAFF	TGCGCCAGCAGCCCCAGAGCCCCCGCAGTTGGGAACACTGAAGCTTTCTTT
-	few	TRBJ1-5	TRBV5-1	CASSPDLGNQPQHF	TGCGCCAGCAGCCCGGACCTAGGAAATCAGCCCCAGCATTTT
TRBD2	-	TRBJ2-1	TRBV20-1	CSALGLANNEQFF	TGCAGTGCTTTGGGACTAGCGAATAATGAGCAGTTCTTC
TRBD1	few	TRBJ1-1	TRBV19	CASSIGTGRTEAFF	TGTGCCAGTAGTATTGGGACAGGGAGGACTGAAGCTTTCTTT
TRBD1	many	TRBJ1-6	TRBV2	CASRLGQAVGSSPLHF	TGTGCCAGCAGATTGGGACAGGCCGTGGGGAGTTCACCCCTCCACTTT
-	few	TRBJ1-2	TRBV25-1	CASSEEGTDGYTF	TGTGCCAGCAGTGAAGAGGGGACGGATGGCTACACCTTC
-	-	TRBJ1-1	TRBV12-3/TRBV12-4	CASRHQSRFGEAFF	TGTGCCAGCAGACATCAGTCCAGGTTCGGTGAAGCTTTCTTT
-	few	TRBJ2-7	TRBV6-5	CASSYATRSYEQYF	TGTGCCAGCAGTTACGCGACACGTTCCTACGAGCAGTACTTC
-	-	TRBJ1-3	TRBV30	CAWKQVPGNTIYF	TGTGCCTGGAAACAGGTCCCTGGAAACACCATATATTTT
-	-	TRBJ1-2	TRBV30	CAWMNELGHSNSYGYTF	TGTGCCTGGATGAACGAGCTAGGGCACTCGAATTCGTATGGCTACACCTTC
TRBD1	-	TRBJ2-7	TRBV6-5	CASSYGTGHYEQYF	TGTGCCAGCAGTTATGGGACAGGGCACTACGAGCAGTACTTC
-	-	TRBJ2-2	TRBV19	CASSRPFFGFGLDTGELFF	TGTGCCAGTAGCCGACCCTTTTTTGGATTCGGGTTGGACACCGGGGAGCTGTTTTTT
-	-	TRBJ1-2	TRBV18	CASREQVDTRGYTF	TGTGCCAGCCGGGAACAGGTTGATACGCGGGGCTACACCTTC
-	many	TRBJ1-1	TRBV10-1	CASSEYRDSEAFF	TGTGCCAGCAGTGAATATAGAGACTCTGAAGCTTTCTTT
-	-	TRBJ1-1	TRBV30	CAWTFGRGWDTEAFF	TGTGCCTGGACCTTCGGGAGGGGATGGGACACTGAAGCTTTCTTT
-	few	TRBJ2-1	TRBV28	CASSELGNEQFF	TGTGCCAGCAGCGAACTCGGCAATGAGCAGTTCTTC
TRBD2	many	TRBJ2-5	TRBV6-1	CASSFTSGRAQETQYF	TGTGCCAGCAGCTTCACTAGCGGGAGGGCCCAAGAGACCCAGTACTTC
-	few	TRBJ2-7	TRBV5-6	CASSAPGFRSYEQYF	TGTGCCAGCAGTGCCCCAGGGTTTCGATCCTACGAGCAGTACTTC
-	few	TRBJ1-1	TRBV24-1	CATSDLWAFF	TGTGCCACCAGTGATTTATGGGCTTTCTTT
-	-	TRBJ2-5	TRBV30	CAWSVYQGQETQYF	TGTGCCTGGAGTGTCTATCAGGGCCAAGAGACCCAGTACTTC
TRBD2	-	TRBJ2-5	TRBV6-1	CASTPHGLAGAKTQYF	TGTGCCAGCACCCCCCACGGGCTAGCGGGAGCCAAGACCCAGTACTTC